Here is one TCR beta chain with its context. Measured with immunoSEQ multiplex PCR; TCRdb has only the in-frame clones, and not every one. The data hold approximately 4,800 clones, with around 84% observed a single time. Time point noted: pre-treatment baseline. Samples come from before therapy and from week 3 after the first blockade cycle. This sample was taken from a study of blood T cell dynamics during melanoma immunotherapy. This CDR3 is built from 17 residues. V lost 1 base to trimming and J lost 0 bases; unmatched junction nucleotides: 3. The germline V gene encodes CDR1 SGHAT and CDR2 FQNNGV. The V and J genes are TRBV11-2 and TRBJ2-3, with 11 nucleotides matching TRBD2. This sample comprised blood, obtained from a patient treated with checkpoint blockade. The receptor was derived from a human donor with melanoma. The CDR3 is CASSLGRTSGSTDTQYF. The CDR3 nucleotides are TGTGCCAGCAGCTTAGGGAGGACTAGCGGGAGCACAGATACGCAGTATTTT.